This TCR beta chain was recovered during a study of vaccination effects on CD4 cells after COVID-19. Across the whole study: The median interval between the second dose and post-vaccine sampling was 72 days. The study's findings and limits: Marked clonal contraction was seen late after vaccination (in both infection- and vaccine-induced clones).

About this clone itself: Its antigen is unidentified.

Trimming left V 0 bases short and J 4 bases short, with 9 bases between. Germline V gene lookup returns CDR1 ENHRY and CDR2 SYGVKD. The CDR3 covers 14 residues. The assay was immunoSEQ multiplex PCR, and TCRdb's table has in-frame clones only and misses some. The data show about 57,000 clones, approximately 81% seen once. The authors isolated CD4+ T cells after about 10 days of culture. Either the BNT162b2 or mRNA-1273 vaccine was given to participants in two doses. The study found no prior SARS-CoV-2 infection in the vaccine recipients, who tested negative for nucleocapsid antibodies. The chain has TRBV10-3 and TRBJ1-2; D call uncertain. Material: CD4+ T cells from PBMCs cultured without peptide, obtained after COVID-19 vaccination. The origin of this receptor is a human donor who received a COVID-19 vaccine. The DNA of the CDR3 is TGTGCCATCAGTGAGTCGGGTCAGCCCTATGGCTACACCTTC. The encoded protein is CAISESGQPYGYTF.